This TCR beta chain originates from a study of control samples from healthy donors and cancer patients. Clones were read by immunoSEQ multiplex PCR, and TCRdb kept only the in-frame ones, dropping some. The repertoire holds some 120,000 clones, with more than 75% as singletons. This TCR derives from a woman aged 70-85 years in good health. The sequenced material came from blood.

The CDR3 sequence: CATSDPTSGGPDTQYF. In DNA form, the CDR3 reads TGTGCCACCAGTGATCCCACTAGCGGGGGGCCAGATACGCAGTATTTT. V is TRBV24-1 and J is TRBJ2-3, with 12 bases fitting TRBD2. With 3 bases clipped from V and 4 bases from J, the junction kept 4 bases outside the gene matches. CDR1 is KGHDR, CDR2 SFDVKD, per germline. CDR3 size: 16 residues.